The T cell receptor beta chain described here comes from a study of CD8 T cells in ankylosing spondylitis. Study-level points and caveats: Researchers reportedly found disease-linked clones significantly enriched in matched ankylosing spondylitis synovial fluid. Both synovial fluid and blood in reactive arthritis had previously been reported to carry some motif variants. Disease-linked clones were CD8+ and relatively rare in peripheral blood.

A few counts support this clonotype. Its target is not known. The CDR3 runs to 15 residues. V lost 2 bases, J lost 4 bases, and 6 bases stayed unmatched. Looked up from germline, CDR1 is SGDLS and CDR2 is YYNGEE. Using quantitative 5'-RACE with molecular barcodes, the authors made TCR beta libraries. TCRdb independently ran MiXCR on the 5' RACE reads; one entry per CDR3 protein. The sample lists 250,000 or so distinct CDR3 sequences; more than 15% were seen once. J is TRBJ2-1 and V is TRBV9, with 7 nucleotides matching TRBD2. The source of this sequence is a male donor with ankylosing spondylitis or in good health (not recorded which). Sequenced input: blood, either unsorted or a sorted T cell fraction (not recorded which). CDR3 DNA: TGTGCCAGCAGCGTTTGGGGGAGGGAATACAATGAGCAGTTCTTC. Translation: CASSVWGREYNEQFF.